The rows below give T cell receptor beta chains drawn from one sample of a study of a mutant IDH1 vaccine in newly diagnosed glioma. These receptors have no identified antigens. Sequencing used immunoSEQ multiplex PCR; TCRdb keeps in-frame clones, though not all of them. The sample shows some 27,000 clones, about three quarters of them seen only once. Here the sequenced sample was PBMCs, taken from a glioma patient whose treatment included an IDH1 peptide vaccine. These receptors were collected from a man aged 35 to 55 with glioma. Both conserved end residues are part of each CDR3. D genes are given only for firm matches. Some rows mark clone size as missing; the rest say once, few, many or name a class of expanded clone.

.	TRBV19	TRBJ1-3	.	TGTGCCAGTAGTATCTCCCGGGGTCAGGGTAAGGGGAACACCATATATTTT	CASSISRGQGKGNTIYF
.	TRBV13	TRBJ2-1	.	TGTGCCAGCAGCTTTTCTTGGTTGTCGCCACAAGTCTACAATGAGCAGTTCTTC	CASSFSWLSPQVYNEQFF
TRBD1	TRBV5-6	TRBJ2-4	few	TGTGCCAGCAGCTTGGGACAGGGGAGGAACATTCAGTACTTC	CASSLGQGRNIQYF
.	TRBV5-8	TRBJ1-5	few	TGTGCCAGCACCCCCGGGGGGATGGTACGACAGCCCCAGCATTTT	CASTPGGMVRQPQHF
.	TRBV4-1	TRBJ2-3	.	TGCGCCAGCAGCCGGGGGGCTAGGGGCCCGGCAGATACGCAGTATTTT	CASSRGARGPADTQYF
.	TRBV9	TRBJ2-6	.	TGTGCCAGCAGCGTAGCCGGGGAGTCCTCTGGGGCCAACGTCCTGACTTTC	CASSVAGESSGANVLTF
.	TRBV5-1	TRBJ2-1	.	TGCGCCAGCAGCTTGGGGCCGAACTACAATGAGCAGTTCTTC	CASSLGPNYNEQFF
TRBD2	TRBV11-2	TRBJ2-1	.	TGTGCCAGCAGCCTCGGACTAGCGGGGGGGGACGGTGGCTACAATGAGCAGTTCTTC	CASSLGLAGGDGGYNEQFF
.	TRBV5-1	TRBJ1-1	few	TGCGCCAGCAGCCCGGCTGGGGGGGGTGGCACTGAAGCTTTCTTT	CASSPAGGGGTEAFF
.	TRBV9	TRBJ1-2	.	TGTGCCAGCAGCGTAGGCAGGGGCGACTATGGCTACACCTTC	CASSVGRGDYGYTF
TRBD2	TRBV5-6	TRBJ2-1	.	TGTGCCAGCAGCTTGTTTAGCGGGAGTAGCTCCTACAATGAGCAGTTCTTC	CASSLFSGSSSYNEQFF
.	TRBV5-5	TRBJ1-1	.	TGTGCCAGCCTCCTGGGCAGAATGAACACTGAAGCTTTCTTT	CASLLGRMNTEAFF
TRBD1	TRBV11-3	TRBJ2-3	.	TGTGCCAGCAGCCGAGGGACAGGGACATTAGATACGCAGTATTTT	CASSRGTGTLDTQYF
.	TRBV11-3	TRBJ1-4	.	TGTGCCAGCAGCGCCTCCCGGGGGACTAATGAAAAACTGTTTTTT	CASSASRGTNEKLFF
.	TRBV9	TRBJ2-5	.	TGTGCCAGCAGCCCGCGACAGGGACTTACGCAAGAGACCCAGTACTTC	CASSPRQGLTQETQYF
TRBD1	TRBV30	TRBJ2-1	.	TGTGCCTGGAGTAAACAGGGGTCCTTCAATGAGCAGTTCTTC	CAWSKQGSFNEQFF
.	TRBV6-5	TRBJ1-3	once	TGTGCCAGCAGTCTCGATAGGTCTGGAAACACCATATATTTT	CASSLDRSGNTIYF